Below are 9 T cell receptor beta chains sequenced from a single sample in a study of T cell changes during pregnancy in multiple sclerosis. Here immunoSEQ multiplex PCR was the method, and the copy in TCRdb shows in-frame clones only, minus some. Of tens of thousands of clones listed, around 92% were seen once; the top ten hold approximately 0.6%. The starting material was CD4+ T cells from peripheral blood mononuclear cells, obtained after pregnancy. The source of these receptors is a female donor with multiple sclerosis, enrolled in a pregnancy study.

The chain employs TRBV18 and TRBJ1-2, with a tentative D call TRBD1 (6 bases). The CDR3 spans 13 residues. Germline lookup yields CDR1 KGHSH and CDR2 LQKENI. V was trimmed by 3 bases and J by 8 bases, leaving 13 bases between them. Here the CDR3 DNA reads TGTGCCAGCTCACCGATCGCAGGGGAAGGCTACACCTTC. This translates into CASSPIAGEGYTF.

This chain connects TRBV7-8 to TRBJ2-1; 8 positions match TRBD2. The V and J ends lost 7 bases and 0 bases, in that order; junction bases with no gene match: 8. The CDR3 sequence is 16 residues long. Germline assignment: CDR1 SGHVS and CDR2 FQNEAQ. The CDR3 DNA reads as TGTGCCAGCACCGCCGCTCTAGCGGGCTCCTACAATGAGCAGTTCTTC. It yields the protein CASTAALAGSYNEQFF.

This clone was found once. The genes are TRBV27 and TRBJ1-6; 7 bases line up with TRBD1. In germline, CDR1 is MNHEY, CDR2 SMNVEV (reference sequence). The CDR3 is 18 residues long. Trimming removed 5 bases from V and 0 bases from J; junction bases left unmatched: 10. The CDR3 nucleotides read TGTGCCAGCAGTATCGGGACAGCCCTTAGCTCCTATAATTCACCCCTCCACTTT. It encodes CASSIGTALSSYNSPLHF.

For the CDR3, the DNA is TGTGCCAGCAGCTTGTTGGGAGGTGAGACCCAGTACTTC. Translated: CASSLLGGETQYF. The chain employs TRBV5-6 and TRBJ2-5; weak D call: TRBD2 (6 bases). The germline gives CDR1 SGHDT, CDR2 YYEEEE. The V and J ends lost 1 base and 5 bases respectively, with 9 bases between them. The CDR3 consists of 13 residues.

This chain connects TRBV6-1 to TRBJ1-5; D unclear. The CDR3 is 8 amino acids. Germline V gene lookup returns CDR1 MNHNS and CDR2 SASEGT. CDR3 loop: CVPVPQHF. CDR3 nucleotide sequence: TGTGTCCCCGTGCCCCAGCATTTT.

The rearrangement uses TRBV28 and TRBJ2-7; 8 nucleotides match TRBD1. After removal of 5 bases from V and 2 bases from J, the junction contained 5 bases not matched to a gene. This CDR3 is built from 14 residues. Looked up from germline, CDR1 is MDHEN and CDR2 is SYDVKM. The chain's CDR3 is CASSGGTGPYEQYF. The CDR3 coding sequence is TGTGCCAGCAGTGGCGGGACAGGACCCTACGAGCAGTACTTC.

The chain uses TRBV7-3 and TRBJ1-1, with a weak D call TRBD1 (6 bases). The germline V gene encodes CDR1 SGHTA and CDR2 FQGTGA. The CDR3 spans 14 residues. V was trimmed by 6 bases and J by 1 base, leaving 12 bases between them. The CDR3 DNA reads TGTGCCAGCAGGCCCAGAGGGGGGAACACTGAAGCTTTCTTT. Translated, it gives CASRPRGGNTEAFF.

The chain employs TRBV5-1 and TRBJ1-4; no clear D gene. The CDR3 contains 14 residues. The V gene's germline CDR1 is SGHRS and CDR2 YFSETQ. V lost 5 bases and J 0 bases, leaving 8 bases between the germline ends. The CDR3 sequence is CASSPSATNEKLFF. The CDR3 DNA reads TGCGCCAGCAGTCCCAGTGCAACTAATGAAAAACTGTTTTTT.

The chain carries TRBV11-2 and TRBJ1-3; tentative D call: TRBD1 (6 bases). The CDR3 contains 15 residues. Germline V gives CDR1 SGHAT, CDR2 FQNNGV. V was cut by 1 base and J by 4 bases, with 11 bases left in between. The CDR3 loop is CASSLGTGSGNTIYF. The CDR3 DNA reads TGTGCCAGCAGCTTAGGAACAGGGTCGGGAAACACCATATATTTT. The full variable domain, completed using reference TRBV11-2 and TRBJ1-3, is EAGVAQSPRYKIIEKRQSVAFWCNPISGHATLYWYQQILGQGPKLLIQFQNNGVVDDSQLPKDRFSAERLKGVDSTLKIQPAKLEDSAVYLCASSLGTGSGNTIYFGEGSWLTVV.